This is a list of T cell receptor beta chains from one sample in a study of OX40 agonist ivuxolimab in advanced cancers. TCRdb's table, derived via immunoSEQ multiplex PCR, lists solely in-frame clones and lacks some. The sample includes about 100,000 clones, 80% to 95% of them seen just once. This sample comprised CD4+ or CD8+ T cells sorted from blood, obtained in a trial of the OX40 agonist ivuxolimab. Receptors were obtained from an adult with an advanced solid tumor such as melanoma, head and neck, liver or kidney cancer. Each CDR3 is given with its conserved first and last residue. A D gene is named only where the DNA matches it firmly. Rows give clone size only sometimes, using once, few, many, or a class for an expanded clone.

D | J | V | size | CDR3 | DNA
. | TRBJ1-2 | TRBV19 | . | CASSSKQGGDGYTF | TGTGCCAGTAGTTCCAAACAGGGTGGGGATGGCTACACCTTC
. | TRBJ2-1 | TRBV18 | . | CASSPALEYNEQFF | TGTGCCAGCTCACCCGCCCTGGAGTACAATGAGCAGTTCTTC
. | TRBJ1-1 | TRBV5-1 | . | CASSLAQGGLTEAFF | TGCGCCAGCAGCTTGGCCCAGGGTGGTCTGACTGAAGCTTTCTTT
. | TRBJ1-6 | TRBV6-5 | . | CASKRGTNSPLHF | TGTGCCAGCAAACGGGGGACCAATTCACCCCTCCACTTT
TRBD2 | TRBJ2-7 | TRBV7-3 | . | CASSLAATSGGYEQYF | TGTGCCAGCAGCTTAGCTGCGACTAGCGGCGGCTACGAGCAGTACTTC
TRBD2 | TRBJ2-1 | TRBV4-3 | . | CASRMGLAGSDSYNEQFF | TGCGCCAGCAGAATGGGACTAGCGGGAAGCGACTCCTACAATGAGCAGTTCTTC
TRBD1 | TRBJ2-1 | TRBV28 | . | CASLPRDRGQNEQFF | TGTGCCAGCCTCCCCCGGGACAGGGGGCAGAATGAGCAGTTCTTC
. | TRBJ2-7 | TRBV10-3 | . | CAISELGDEQYF | TGTGCCATCAGTGAGTTGGGGGACGAGCAGTACTTC
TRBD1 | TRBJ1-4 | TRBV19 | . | CASSTSPTGEANEKLFF | TGTGCCAGTAGTACCTCTCCGACAGGGGAGGCTAATGAAAAACTGTTTTTT
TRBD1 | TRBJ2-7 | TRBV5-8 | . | CASPTGGWYEQYF | TGTGCCAGCCCGACAGGGGGCTGGTACGAGCAGTACTTC
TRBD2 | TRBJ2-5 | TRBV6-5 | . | CASSYSPGLAGEQYF | TGTGCCAGCAGTTACTCCCCGGGACTAGCGGGTGAGCAGTACTTC
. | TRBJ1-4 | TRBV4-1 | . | CASSQEGGAVGEKLFF | TGCGCCAGCAGCCAAGAGGGGGGGGCGGTGGGCGAAAAACTGTTTTTT
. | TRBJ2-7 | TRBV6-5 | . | CASSYSIPVYEQYF | TGTGCCAGCAGTTACTCGATACCAGTCTACGAGCAGTACTTC
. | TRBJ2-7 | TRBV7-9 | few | CASSLTRREQYF | TGTGCCAGCAGCTTAACTCGTCGCGAGCAGTACTTC
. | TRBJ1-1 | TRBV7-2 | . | CASSLGVRNTEAFF | TGTGCCAGCAGCTTAGGTGTCCGGAACACTGAAGCTTTCTTT
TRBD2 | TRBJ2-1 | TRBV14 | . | CASSQDEAGGFHEQFF | TGTGCCAGCAGCCAAGATGAGGCGGGAGGGTTCCATGAGCAGTTCTTC
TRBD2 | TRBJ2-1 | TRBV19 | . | CASSMASGLGVSYNEQFF | TGTGCCAGTAGTATGGCTAGCGGGCTTGGGGTCTCCTACAATGAGCAGTTCTTC
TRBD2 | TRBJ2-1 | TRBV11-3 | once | CASSLGSGIANEQFF | TGTGCCAGCAGCTTGGGTAGCGGGATTGCTAATGAGCAGTTCTTC
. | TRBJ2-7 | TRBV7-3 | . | CASSGTPYEQYF | TGTGCCAGTTCCGGGACCCCCTACGAGCAGTACTTC
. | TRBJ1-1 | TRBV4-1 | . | CASSQVRTEAFF | TGCGCCAGCAGCCAAGTAAGGACTGAAGCTTTCTTT
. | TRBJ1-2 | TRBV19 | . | CASSSLRPSEGYTF | TGTGCCAGTAGTAGCCTCCGGCCCTCGGAGGGCTACACCTTC
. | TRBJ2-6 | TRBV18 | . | CASSYGRSGANVLTF | TGTGCCAGCTCCTACGGTCGCTCTGGGGCCAACGTCCTGACTTTC
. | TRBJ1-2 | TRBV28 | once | CASRGQGVGYTF | TGTGCCAGCAGGGGGCAGGGTGTTGGCTACACCTTC
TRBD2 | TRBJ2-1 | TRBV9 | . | CASSVNSLSGSFYEQFF | TGTGCCAGCAGCGTAAACTCTCTTAGCGGGAGTTTCTATGAGCAGTTCTTC